This TCR beta chain was obtained from a study of human T cells and chemical hapten exposure. In the study overall: The study traced per-sample TCR yield variation mainly to small differences in pooled library volumes. Study findings and constraints: Counts of TCRs above 1 in 1000 frequency stayed unchanged with DPC sensitization. The study found expanded TCRs formed significantly more large CDR3 similarity clusters than controls. Positive correlation was observed between PT1 expanded TCR counts and patch test score.

Using its own MiXCR run on the RACE reads, TCRdb lists one record per CDR3 protein. Altogether hundreds of thousands of distinct CDR3 sequences are present, about 6% being singletons, with the ten largest covering more than 5.5%. Time point: patch test 2, 6 weeks after DPC sensitization. The treatment denotes: therapeutic diphenylcyclopropenone sensitization with weekly scalp DPC. Germline V gene data show CDR1 as MNHEY and CDR2 as SVGEGT. This CDR3 comprises 13 residues. V was pared by 10 bases and J by 6 bases, with 11 bases of the junction left unmatched. This clonotype was detected ten times or more. Its antigen is not known.

The TCR comes from a woman aged 18-30 years with alopecia areata. Some clones in this sample may be carry-over from other donors' samples. The input for sequencing was whole blood, taken in connection with sensitization to the hapten diphenylcyclopropenone (DPC). The chain couples TRBV6-2 or TRBV6-3 to TRBJ1-1, with 7 bases fitting TRBD1. DNA of the CDR3: TGTGCCACCACTCGACAGGGTCCAGCTGAAGCTTTCTTT. Its translation is CATTRQGPAEAFF.